Reported below is one T cell receptor beta chain. As yet, its antigen is unknown. Researchers made TCR beta libraries by using iRepertoire HTBI primers and running Arm-PCR on CDR3 regions. TCRdb reprocessed the multiplex PCR reads via MiXCR and lists one record per CDR3 protein. The repertoire holds fewer than 650,000 distinct CDR3 sequences, with 15% to 20% as singletons. The data are from a study of regulatory T cells in long-lasting Graves disease. Study findings and constraints: No thyroid tissue was studied; the work used peripheral blood only.

Trimming cost V 0 bases and J 2 bases; bases outside gene matches: 1. The CDR3 spans 14 residues. Germline CDR1 is SGHDT and CDR2 is YYEEEE. Described time point: newly diagnosed GD, antithyroid drugs for less than 3 months. Following extraction of RNA from PBMCs, that RNA was used to make the TCR library. An endocrinology department in Xi'an, China, recruited the patients. The same sample was also used in a study of T cells in Graves' hyperthyroidism and ophthalmopathy.

The starting material was peripheral blood mononuclear cells (PBMCs), obtained at new diagnosis, from a patient treated with antithyroid drugs. The V call is TRBV5-6, the J call TRBJ1-2; 7 bases are a match to TRBD1. The sequence was obtained from a man between 18 and 35 years old with Graves disease. The CDR3 here is CASSLGDSNYGYTF. CDR3 DNA sequence: TGTGCCAGCAGCTTGGGGGACAGCAACTATGGCTACACCTTC. Full variable domain (remainder filled in from reference TRBV5-6 and TRBJ1-2): DAGVTQSPTHLIKTRGQQVTLRCSPKSGHDTVSWYQQALGQGPQFIFQYYEEEERQRGNFPDRFSGHQFPNYSSELNVNALLLGDSALYLCASSLGDSNYGYTFGSGTRLTVV.